This paragraph reports one T cell receptor beta chain. This specimen comes from a study of blood T cell repertoires in COVID-19. The overall study: The samples span acute and convalescent COVID-19 from the United States, Italy and Spain. The cDNA or gDNA used as material had been derived from T cells, B-cell-depleted T cells, or PBMCs.

Trimming removed 7 bases at V and 6 bases at J, with 10 bases between. The CDR3 has 12 amino acids. CDR1 and CDR2 (germline): WSHSY, SAAADI. Authors' methods: The assay estimated nucleated cells by amplifying reference gene primers. The table came from immunoSEQ multiplex PCR; TCRdb's copy has only in-frame clones and leaves some out. Clone size and V and J calls were adopted from that table, with D and trimming inferred from the DNA. The data show approximately 150,000 clones, around 81% seen once. The TCR sequence derives from a man between 70 and 80 years old with active or convalescent COVID-19. J is TRBJ2-1 and V is TRBV10-2, with D unclear. The sample taken for sequencing was peripheral blood. The CDR3 sequence is CASTETTNEQFF. CDR3 DNA: TGCGCCAGCACGGAGACCACCAATGAGCAGTTCTTC.